This T cell receptor (beta chain) was found in a study of cytomegalovirus exposure and HLA in healthy donors. In this sample, this clone turned up a few times. PCR amplification relied on 60 Vbeta primers (plus 13 Jbeta primers). Libraries were prepared by immunoSEQ multiplex PCR; TCRdb keeps only in-frame clonotypes and omits some of them. Found here are 100,000 to 150,000 clones, 75% to 85% of them singletons; the top ten hold nearly 9.5%. The CDR3 runs 16 residues. The V segment lost 5 bases and the J segment 2 bases; nucleotides outside the gene matches: 7. Germline CDR1 and CDR2: SGHAT and FQNNGV.

The chain links TRBV11-2 to TRBJ2-3, with 10 bases aligning to TRBD2. This TCR came from a woman aged 50 to 65 in good health and CMV-seropositive. The source material was PBMCs. The CDR3 protein is CASSVRGLAVTDTQYF. The CDR3 DNA follows: TGTGCCAGCAGCGTTCGTGGACTAGCGGTCACAGATACGCAGTATTTT. The full variable domain, in which reference TRBV11-2 and TRBJ2-3 provide the parts outside the CDR3, is EAGVAQSPRYKIIEKRQSVAFWCNPISGHATLYWYQQILGQGPKLLIQFQNNGVVDDSQLPKDRFSAERLKGVDSTLKIQPAKLEDSAVYLCASSVRGLAVTDTQYFGPGTRLTVL.